This is a list of T cell receptor beta chains from one sample in a study of blood T cell repertoires in COVID-19. Profiling relied on immunoSEQ multiplex PCR, and the TCRdb table lists in-frame clones only, not all of them. In the table there are around 250,000 clones, approximately 83% of which are singletons. Sequenced: PBMCs or T cells enriched from blood (not recorded which). Every receptor here comes from a woman between 50 and 59 years old who had recovered from COVID-19. CDR3s include the opening cysteine and the closing phenylalanine or tryptophan. A D gene is named only where the DNA matches it firmly. A clone size is listed for some rows: how often the clone was seen (once, few, many), or a class if it is expanded.

clone_size j_call v_call d_call cdr3_aa cdr3_nt
NA TRBJ2-7 TRBV18 TRBD2 CASSPTSGNEFYEQYF TGTGCCAGCTCACCGACTAGCGGGAATGAGTTCTACGAGCAGTACTTC
NA TRBJ1-1 TRBV5-1 NA CASSDLLPGNTEAFF TGCGCCAGCAGCGATTTGCTTCCGGGGAACACTGAAGCTTTCTTT
NA TRBJ2-7 TRBV11-1 TRBD1 CASSPTGYEQYF TGTGCCAGCAGCCCGACAGGGTACGAGCAGTACTTC
NA TRBJ1-1 TRBV3-1/TRBV3-2 NA CASKGTEAFF TGTGCCAGCAAGGGGACTGAAGCTTTCTTT
NA TRBJ2-1 TRBV7-8 NA CASSSDLDFSYNEQFF TGTGCCAGCAGCTCCGACTTGGACTTCTCCTACAATGAGCAGTTCTTC
NA TRBJ1-1 TRBV30 TRBD1 CADPLTGGLNTEAFF TGTGCCGACCCCCTGACAGGGGGCTTGAACACTGAAGCTTTCTTT
NA TRBJ1-4 TRBV19 NA CASSSQGYGNEKLFF TGTGCCAGTAGTAGCCAGGGGTATGGTAATGAAAAACTGTTTTTT
NA TRBJ2-1 TRBV2 TRBD2 CASMAASGRGEQFF TGTGCCAGCATGGCGGCTAGCGGGCGGGGGGAGCAGTTCTTC
NA TRBJ2-7 TRBV7-2 TRBD2 CASSQRAGAYEQYF TGTGCCAGCAGCCAACGAGCGGGGGCCTACGAGCAGTACTTC
NA TRBJ2-2 TRBV9 TRBD2 CASSALLGGSGRVTGELFF TGTGCCAGCAGCGCCCTACTGGGGGGTAGCGGGAGAGTAACCGGGGAGCTGTTTTTT
NA TRBJ2-1 TRBV29-1 NA CSVVSESSYNEQFF TGCAGCGTTGTTAGCGAGAGCTCCTACAATGAGCAGTTCTTC
NA TRBJ2-7 TRBV6-5 NA CASSYKSSTYEQYF TGTGCCAGCAGTTACAAATCTAGCACCTACGAGCAGTACTTC
NA TRBJ2-2 TRBV4-1 TRBD1 CASSQDKGASTGELFF TGCGCCAGCAGCCAAGATAAGGGGGCGAGCACCGGGGAGCTGTTTTTT
NA TRBJ1-1 TRBV15 NA CATSRDYALTGMNTEAFF TGTGCCACCAGCAGAGATTACGCCCTTACAGGGATGAACACTGAAGCTTTCTTT
NA TRBJ2-3 TRBV9 TRBD2 CASSVGGLAGRGTDTQYF TGTGCCAGCAGCGTAGGCGGACTAGCGGGGAGAGGCACAGATACGCAGTATTTT
NA TRBJ1-5 TRBV7-9 NA CASSHSGYHQPQHF TGTGCCAGCAGCCATTCAGGGTACCATCAGCCCCAGCATTTT
NA TRBJ2-1 TRBV6-5 NA CASSRRLNSYNEQFF TGTGCCAGCAGTCGGCGACTAAATTCCTACAATGAGCAGTTCTTC
NA TRBJ1-6 TRBV3-1/TRBV3-2 TRBD1 CASSQGQGGSPLHF TGTGCCAGCAGCCAAGGACAGGGAGGTTCACCCCTCCACTTT
NA TRBJ1-3 TRBV7-2 NA CASSLGRYSGNTIYF TGTGCCAGCAGCTTAGGGCGGTACTCTGGAAACACCATATATTTT
NA TRBJ1-2 TRBV28 NA CASSSTKGENYGYTF TGTGCCAGCAGTTCCACAAAGGGGGAGAACTATGGCTACACCTTC
NA TRBJ1-1 TRBV5-1 NA CASSALQGNTEAFF TGCGCCAGCAGCGCCCTACAGGGGAACACTGAAGCTTTCTTT
NA TRBJ1-6 TRBV2 NA CASKQEGSPLHF TGTGCCAGCAAGCAGGAGGGATCACCCCTCCACTTT
NA TRBJ1-6 TRBV6-5 TRBD1 CASSLTGFSPLHF TGTGCCAGCAGTTTGACAGGGTTTTCACCCCTCCACTTT
NA TRBJ2-2 TRBV27 NA CASSPPGWVTGELFF TGTGCCAGCAGCCCCCCGGGATGGGTCACCGGGGAGCTGTTTTTT
NA TRBJ2-1 TRBV5-1 NA CASSLGPVANEQFF TGCGCCAGCAGCTTGGGGCCCGTGGCCAATGAGCAGTTCTTC
NA TRBJ1-1 TRBV16 TRBD1 CASSQSKGQGEAFF TGTGCCAGCAGCCAATCGAAGGGACAGGGTGAAGCTTTCTTT
NA TRBJ1-5 TRBV19 TRBD1 CASSKGQDNQPQHF TGTGCCAGTAGTAAGGGACAGGACAATCAGCCCCAGCATTTT
NA TRBJ2-5 TRBV10-3 TRBD2 CAISDSGRTSGRANMRETQYF TGTGCCATCAGTGACAGTGGACGGACTAGCGGGAGGGCCAATATGAGAGAGACCCAGTACTTC
once TRBJ1-4 TRBV27 NA CASSKRVILANEKLFF TGTGCCAGCAGCAAACGGGTCATCCTGGCTAATGAAAAACTGTTTTTT
NA TRBJ1-6 TRBV11-2 TRBD1 CASSLVRGQGRSPLHF TGTGCCAGCAGCTTAGTAAGGGGACAGGGGCGCTCACCCCTCCACTTT
many TRBJ2-2 TRBV7-9 NA CASSLSPGELFF TGTGCCAGCAGCTTGAGTCCCGGGGAGCTGTTTTTT
NA TRBJ1-4 TRBV6-5 NA CASYRPYAANEKLFF TGTGCCAGTTATCGGCCCTACGCGGCTAATGAAAAACTGTTTTTT
NA TRBJ2-7 TRBV9 NA CASSDRPGYEQYF TGTGCCAGCAGCGACAGGCCGGGCTACGAGCAGTACTTC
NA TRBJ2-3 TRBV30 NA CAWTRLNTDTQYF TGTGCCTGGACCCGACTGAACACAGATACGCAGTATTTT
NA TRBJ2-1 TRBV2 TRBD2 CASSEPGTRDEQFF TGTGCCAGCAGTGAACCCGGGACTAGAGATGAGCAGTTCTTC
NA TRBJ1-1 TRBV5-6 TRBD1 CASSLARTGVEAFF TGTGCCAGCAGCTTGGCTCGGACAGGGGTTGAAGCTTTCTTT
NA TRBJ1-5 TRBV18 NA CASSPSGDQPQHF TGTGCCAGCTCACCAAGCGGGGATCAGCCCCAGCATTTT
NA TRBJ2-3 TRBV5-1 TRBD2 CASSNGLGGTDTQYF TGCGCCAGCAGCAACGGACTAGGAGGTACAGATACGCAGTATTTT
NA TRBJ1-1 TRBV27 NA CASSLLPRGLTEAFF TGTGCCAGCAGTTTATTACCCAGGGGTTTAACTGAAGCTTTCTTT
NA TRBJ2-1 TRBV4-1 NA CASSQAAGAHEQFF TGCGCCAGCAGCCAGGCCGCGGGGGCGCATGAGCAGTTCTTC
NA TRBJ2-5 TRBV5-1 TRBD1 CASSIQGLSGETQYF TGCGCCAGCAGCATACAGGGGCTCAGTGGGGAGACCCAGTACTTC
NA TRBJ1-2 TRBV5-1 TRBD1 CASRTGQGIYGYTF TGCGCCAGCAGGACCGGACAGGGCATCTATGGCTACACCTTC
once TRBJ2-1 TRBV15 TRBD2 CATSRTSGPYNEQFF TGTGCCACCAGCAGGACTAGCGGACCCTACAATGAGCAGTTCTTC
NA TRBJ1-2 TRBV28 NA CASSQLGLNGYTF TGTGCCAGCAGCCAGCTGGGGCTAAATGGCTACACCTTC
NA TRBJ1-2 TRBV4-1 NA CASSQAGTNHDYGYTF TGCGCCAGCAGCCAGGCCGGGACAAACCACGACTATGGCTACACCTTC
NA TRBJ2-1 TRBV5-1 NA CASSLNGEGLMYNEQFF TGCGCCAGCAGCTTAAACGGAGAGGGTCTCATGTACAATGAGCAGTTCTTC
once TRBJ2-1 TRBV6-5 TRBD1 CASSTGVDDEQFF TGTGCCAGCTCAACAGGGGTAGATGATGAGCAGTTCTTC
NA TRBJ2-2 TRBV7-9 TRBD1 CASRHDRVLYTGELFF TGTGCCAGCAGACACGACAGGGTCCTGTACACCGGGGAGCTGTTTTTT